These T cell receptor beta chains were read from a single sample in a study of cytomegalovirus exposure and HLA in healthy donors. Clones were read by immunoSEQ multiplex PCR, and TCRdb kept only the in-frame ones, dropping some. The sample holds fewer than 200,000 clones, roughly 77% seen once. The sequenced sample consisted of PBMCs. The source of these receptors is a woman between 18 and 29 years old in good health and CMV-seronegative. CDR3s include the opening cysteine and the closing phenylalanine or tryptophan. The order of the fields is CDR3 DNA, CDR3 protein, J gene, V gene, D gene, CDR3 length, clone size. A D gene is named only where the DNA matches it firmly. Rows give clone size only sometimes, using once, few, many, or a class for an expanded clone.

TGTGCCAGCAGTTTACTCCGCAGGGCCTCAGCCTCTGGGGCCAACGTCCTGACTTTC,CASSLLRRASASGANVLTF,TRBJ2-6,TRBV28,NA,19,NA
TGTGCCAGCAGCTCACGCCTACAGGACAGGGCGAAGACCCAGTACTTC,CASSSRLQDRAKTQYF,TRBJ2-5,TRBV7-9,TRBD1,16,NA
TGTGCCAGCAGCTTGTCAGGGACAGAAGAGACCCAGTACTTC,CASSLSGTEETQYF,TRBJ2-5,TRBV5-5,TRBD1,14,NA
TGTGCCAGCAGCTTCCGTAGCAATCAGCCCCAGCATTTT,CASSFRSNQPQHF,TRBJ1-5,TRBV13,NA,13,NA
TGTGCCAGCAATCTAGCGGGACTCACAGATACGCAGTATTTT,CASNLAGLTDTQYF,TRBJ2-3,TRBV9,TRBD2,14,NA
TGTGCCAGCAGCGTCGGAGGGTATTCACCCCTCCACTTT,CASSVGGYSPLHF,TRBJ1-6,TRBV5-6,NA,13,NA
TGTGCCAGCACCTTCAGGGATACGCAGTATTTT,CASTFRDTQYF,TRBJ2-3,TRBV5-4,NA,11,few
TGTGCCAGCAGTGAACTACAGCCTAATCAGCCCCAGCATTTT,CASSELQPNQPQHF,TRBJ1-5,TRBV2,NA,14,NA
TGTGCCAGCAGTCCCCAGGGGGCCCTCAATGAGCAGTTCTTC,CASSPQGALNEQFF,TRBJ2-1,TRBV6-6,TRBD1,14,NA
TGCGCCAGCAGCTCTATGACTAGCGGGGTGGGAGATACGCAGTATTTT,CASSSMTSGVGDTQYF,TRBJ2-3,TRBV5-1,TRBD2,16,NA
TGTGCCAGCAGCGTCCATCGATGGGACAGGGTTACTGAAGCTTTCTTT,CASSVHRWDRVTEAFF,TRBJ1-1,TRBV9,TRBD1,16,NA
TGTGCCAGCAGCCCCGCTAGCGGGGGGTCCCACGAGCAGTACTTC,CASSPASGGSHEQYF,TRBJ2-7,TRBV11-2,TRBD2,15,NA
TGTGCCAGCAGTTACGGACAAACCTACGAGCAGTACTTC,CASSYGQTYEQYF,TRBJ2-7,TRBV6-5,NA,13,NA
TGTGCCAGTAGCACGGGACAGCGCACTGAAGCTTTCTTT,CASSTGQRTEAFF,TRBJ1-1,TRBV19,TRBD1,13,few
TGTGCCAGCAGCTTCAGGGGCGGGGGGCTCATGGTTAGGTTCTTC,CASSFRGGGLMVRFF,TRBJ2-1,TRBV7-2,TRBD2,15,NA
TGTGCCAGCAGTAGGCAGGGCAATCAGCCCCAGCATTTT,CASSRQGNQPQHF,TRBJ1-5,TRBV27,NA,13,NA
TGCGCCAGCAGCCAGAGCGGGCCTAGCACAGATACGCAGTATTTT,CASSQSGPSTDTQYF,TRBJ2-3,TRBV5-1,NA,15,NA
TGTGCCAGCAGCCTCGACGACAGGGCGGATACGCAGTATTTT,CASSLDDRADTQYF,TRBJ2-3,TRBV5-4,TRBD1,14,NA